This TCR beta chain was sequenced in a study of cytomegalovirus exposure and HLA in healthy donors (dated by TCRdb to 2016 to 2017). Context from the whole study: According to an earlier analysis of 587 of the donors, about 179 million T cells yielded 117 million unique TCR beta sequences and 276 Gb of sequence data. An early release that covered 500 to 800 HLA-typed donors contained approximately 300 gigabases of sequencing data and 75 million to 100 million unique TCR sequences. Of the roughly 390 genotyped donors, 81% fell in the genetic ancestry cluster associated with self-reported Caucasian donors. The study aimed to test whether cataloging public T cell receptors could reveal signatures of past pathogen exposure. The study profiled the T cell repertoires of hundreds of subjects by immunosequencing and related them to cytomegalovirus serostatus. Along with the approximately 700-subject first cohort, a separate validation cohort of 120 different subjects was used. High-throughput TCR immunosequencing, statistical association of individual TCRs with disease status, and machine learning were combined to predict cytomegalovirus infection status. A later analysis re-examined previously published TCR beta repertoires from more than 600 donors and added high-resolution HLA genotyping to investigate patterns of TCR occurrence. In the later analysis, no new phenotypic data were used to find candidate immune exposures; instead, reliance was placed on TCR beta sequences and their occurrence across donors. An earlier analysis of approximately 640 of the donors applied high-throughput TCR beta sequencing to assess whether each TCR beta V gene segment acted as functional or pseudogenic. Donor age, sex, ethnicity and CMV serostatus were collected together with the repertoire data. A later genetic analysis used genome-wide SNP genotypes for about 55% of the 666 donors, treating that subset as a discovery cohort. Every discovery cohort repertoire had been produced on one sequencing platform. HLA typing covered class I and class II loci at four-digit resolution. The number of typed donors differed by locus: about 620-630 for A, B, C, DRB1 and DQB1; 500 to 550 for DQA1; approximately 600 for DPA1; and around 490 for DPB1. Because of strong linkage in the cohort, five DR-DQ haplotypes were treated as single units for association and clustering. Across some 400 genotyped donors of the cohort, an average of roughly 250,000 unique TCR beta nucleotide sequences per donor were sequenced, and roughly 17% of those sequences were non-productive. The full study reports these points: The authors suggested that the approach could potentially be generalized to other disease states and immunological phenotypes. When HLA alleles, especially DR and DQ, strongly co-occurred, TCR associations were difficult to assign to individual alleles. The classifier was reported to diagnose cytomegalovirus status with high specificity and sensitivity in both the original and validation cohorts. In a later analysis, several top co-occurrence clusters were reported to appear linked to parvovirus B19, influenza, CMV and Epstein-Barr virus. HLA typing was unavailable for some donors at each locus, so association tests used only the typed subset. A later analysis found that most CMV-associated TCR beta chains appeared HLA-restricted, with HLA associations seemingly driven largely by CMV exposure. Compared with the 666-donor mean, donors in an Asian-associated ancestry cluster had fewer N-insertions in productive TCRs, according to a later genetic analysis. A few of the identified cytomegalovirus-associated TCR beta chains were confirmed in vitro to be specific for cytomegalovirus antigens. A further reported finding was that TCR beta sequences accurately predicted the HLA-A and HLA-B alleles for most subjects in the first cohort. Most TCR sequences were observed very rarely across donors, whereas some public TCRs were present in many individuals. This cohort had only TCR beta chains sequenced, and the lack of alpha or paired-chain data limited which features could be detected. An association between a missense DCLRE1C variant and V-gene and J-gene trimming of TCR beta chains was found in a later genetic analysis and replicated in an independent cohort. Correlated functional status among segregating V segments might be attributable to linkage disequilibrium, but an unknown experimental factor could not be ruled out. Some IMGT-functional V segments, including TRBV6-2 and TRBV6-3, could not be distinguished by the 87-base-pair reads and were therefore excluded. A later analysis found that TCR association rates varied across HLA loci, with DRB1 alleles showing the most associated TCRs and HLA-C alleles the fewest. Because counts were too low, roughly 17 rarely observed V segments, including chromosome 9 orphons, were left out of the earlier analysis of roughly 600 of the donors. The study listed 150 to 200 TCR beta chains as associated with cytomegalovirus. In a later analysis, around 15,000 TCR beta sequences were associated with specific HLA alleles at a false discovery rate of 0.05. Presence/absence analyses assumed roughly uniform sequencing depth across donors, an assumption that may not hold. The sequencing pipeline was judged likely to have produced a cluster of highly shared sequence variants as a technical artifact. For the cohort, immune exposure information was limited to CMV serostatus. A later analysis found that HLA-associated TCR beta chains were more clonally expanded and had lower generation probabilities than equally common non-associated chains. An earlier analysis of around 600 of the donors showed that most TCR beta V segments appeared in productive rearrangements either about 87% or about 30% of the time, which broadly matched IMGT annotations.

On this clone itself: The specificity of this receptor is unknown. Per-base qualities were not stored, and no clone one base away is much larger.

Library construction relied on the immunoSEQ multiplex PCR assay. A mixture of 60 forward primers for TCR Vbeta segments and 13 reverse primers for TCR Jbeta segments was used in the multiplex PCR. The CDR3 region of rearranged TCR beta genes was amplified from genomic DNA with a multiplex PCR assay. The Illumina HiSeq System was used to sequence the amplified TCR beta libraries as 87-base-pair reads. Under the source paper's analysis protocol: A later analysis counted some 74 million unique TCR beta chains across the 500 to 850 repertoires, and roughly 11 million of these chains were shared by at least two donors. A nearest-neighbor algorithm error-corrected the raw reads and collapsed the reads into unique sequences, merging closely related sequences to remove PCR and sequencing errors. To assign V, D and J gene segments, CDR3 sequences were aligned to IMGT reference sequences. For a sequence to be retained, a match of at least six nucleotides to both a V gene segment and a J gene segment was required. A rearrangement was called productive if the CDR3 had no stop codons and remained in frame with V and J, and every other rearrangement was called non-productive. Following IMGT convention, CDR3 was defined as the stretch from the second conserved V-encoded cysteine up to the conserved J-encoded phenylalanine. In an earlier analysis of 500 to 650 of the donors, sequences lacking an unambiguous match to a single V gene segment were excluded. In an earlier analysis of about 590 of the donors, a V segment was called functional when productive rearrangements were above 56.7%, and segregating when the standard deviation between donors exceeded 5%. A statistical classification framework was built to diagnose cytomegalovirus status from the catalog of TCR beta chain sequences. A later analysis assigned V and J genes by comparing TCR nucleotide sequences with IMGT/GENE-DB human TR gene sequences. A later analysis assigned CDR3 sequences and most-parsimonious VDJ recombination scenarios with the TCRdist pipeline. A later analysis defined each TCR beta chain by its CDR3 amino acid sequence plus V-gene family, and excluded reads lacking a unique V-gene family. As a way to deal with suspected cross-contamination and a sequencing artifact, a later analysis dropped hundreds of nucleotide sequences that were highly shared and had low generation probability. A later analysis calculated a clonal expansion index for each public chain from normalized within-repertoire ranks of inferred template counts. In a later analysis, generation probabilities were computed with a VDJ recombination model fitted to out-of-frame rearrangements, and the resulting probabilities were checked against IGoR. A later analysis scored TCR-TCR, TCR-HLA and TCR-CMV co-occurrence with hypergeometric tests, applying a repertoire-size bias correction to TCR pairs. In a later analysis, false discovery rates were estimated by permuting HLA or CMV assignments 20 times. In a later analysis, co-occurring TCRs were grouped with DBSCAN, and TCRdist sequence similarity was added when clustering was performed within HLA-allele-positive subsets. Repertoires with fewer than 30,000 or more than 120,000 public chains, plus five repertoires with anomalous nucleotide sharing, were excluded from co-occurrence clustering. TCRdb took this table from immuneACCESS and kept in-frame rearrangements with V and J called. Such tables lack part of the clones; where checked against another copy, unresolved V genes explain under half of the gap, and the rest is unexplained. That table furnishes V, J and clone size, whereas the DNA furnished D and trimming. A total of around 150,000 clones appear in this sample, 79% of them only once. Jointly, the top ten make up about 5.9% of the sample.

CDR1 and CDR2 are drawn from the germline V gene: SGHTA, FQGNSA. Unmatched junction bases come to 6, with V trimmed by 4 bases and J by 3 bases. Including cysteine and phenylalanine, the CDR3 has 14 amino acids. The sequence is cut down to CDR3 DNA, 42 bases in frame from base 1. The cohort consisted of some 730 healthy bone marrow donors. All cohort members were sampled while nominally healthy, although unrecorded immune exposures were likely present. The donor was CMV seropositive and was included in the group of approximately 300 seropositive cohort members. Every donor gave a peripheral blood sample, and the peripheral blood mononuclear cells from that sample were used for TCR beta sequencing. Genomic DNA was extracted from the blood cell samples with the Qiagen DNeasy Blood Extraction Kit.

The TCR was taken from a man aged 45-65 years in good health and CMV-seropositive. The chain employs TRBV7-2 and TRBJ2-7, with TRBD1 matching 7 junction bases. Source material: PBMCs. At the DNA level, the sequence is TGTGCCAGCAGCTCTAAGGACAGGAGCTACGAGCAGTACTTC. The resulting protein is CASSSKDRSYEQYF.